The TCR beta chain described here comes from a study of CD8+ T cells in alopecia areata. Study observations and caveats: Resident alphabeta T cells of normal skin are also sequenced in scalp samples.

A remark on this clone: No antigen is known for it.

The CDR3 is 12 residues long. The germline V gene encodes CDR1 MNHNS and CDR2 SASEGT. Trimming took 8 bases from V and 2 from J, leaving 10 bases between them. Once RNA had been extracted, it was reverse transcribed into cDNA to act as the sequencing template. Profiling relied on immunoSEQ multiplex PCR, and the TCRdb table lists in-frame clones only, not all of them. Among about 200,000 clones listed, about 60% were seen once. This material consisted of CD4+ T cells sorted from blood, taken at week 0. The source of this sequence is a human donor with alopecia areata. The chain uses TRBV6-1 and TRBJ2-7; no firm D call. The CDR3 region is CASSARAYEQYF. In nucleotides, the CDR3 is TGTGCCAGCTCCGCACGGGCCTACGAGCAGTACTTC.